These T cell receptor beta chains were read from a single sample in a study of blood T cells in healthy people across ages. TCRdb processed the 5' RACE reads anew with MiXCR; each CDR3 protein has one entry. Of about 580,000 distinct CDR3 sequences detected, 47% appear once; the ten largest clones hold about 22%. The sample consisted of blood. These receptors all come from a man of 80 years or more in good health. CDR3s leave out the opening cysteine and the closing phenylalanine or tryptophan. D genes are given only for firm matches.

v_call	d_call	cdr3_aa
TRBV11-2	NA	ASSIQPNTGELF
TRBV20-1	TRBD1	SARGTGLYEQY
TRBV5-1	TRBD2	ASSLGLAETTDTQY
TRBV29-1	TRBD2	SVARLAGDRETQY
TRBV27	TRBD1	ASRQTGVNYEQY
TRBV20-1	NA	SARDPYLQSPFYNEQF
TRBV20-1	NA	SARGPINEQF
TRBV6-6	TRBD1	ASSYAGTANYGYT
TRBV6-5	NA	ASRVLNEQY
TRBV5-1	TRBD1	ASSRHQGGDTEAF
TRBV15	NA	ATSRDRGSGEKLF
TRBV4-3	NA	ASSQGIAGQETQY
TRBV9	NA	ASSVAPQGNEQF
TRBV20-1	NA	SATDARSGNEQF
TRBV15	NA	ATSRTPISADTQY
TRBV20-1	NA	SAQDVPLLYEQY
TRBV5-5	NA	ASSLQGSGTEAF
TRBV7-9	TRBD1	ASSQGTGGRDTQY
TRBV5-1	NA	ASSFLTGETQY
TRBV20-1	NA	SARDWHQNIQY
TRBV7-9	NA	ASSLGLEGATYEQY
TRBV9	NA	ASSARDLGTQY
TRBV6-5	NA	ASGQNRNSYEQY
TRBV20-1	NA	SAGHSTGTQPQH
TRBV4-3	TRBD2	ASSQGRLAGGHEQF
TRBV6-5	TRBD1	ASSYRQGGEAF
TRBV14	NA	ASSQVNSANTGELF
TRBV7-2	TRBD2	ASSAPGLADHNEQF
TRBV27	TRBD1	ASSFLRGRTEAF
TRBV4-3	TRBD1	ASSQDRGTGRPGGYT
TRBV20-1	TRBD2	SASPGTSGYNEQF
TRBV6-6	NA	ASSYADNNRPQH
TRBV5-1	TRBD1	ASSLTGGKEPQY
TRBV7-2	TRBD2	ASSSQRGGIHEQF
TRBV5-5	TRBD1	ASSLDGTVYGYT
TRBV12-3/TRBV12-4	TRBD1	ASSLRTGEDQPQH
TRBV20-1	NA	SARDLAQERSYEQY
TRBV7-2	NA	ASSLAVVVPEAF
TRBV2	TRBD1	ASMGLQGATDTQY
TRBV7-3	TRBD2	ASSRSGSPNNEQF
TRBV7-6	NA	ASSPSSTYNSPLH
TRBV7-9	NA	ASSSDSFGYT
TRBV9	NA	ASSVATNTGELF
TRBV7-6	NA	ASSLARWETQY
TRBV5-1	NA	ACSLGGQKETQY
TRBV7-3	TRBD2	ASGPGRNSYEQY
TRBV19	NA	ASSLAGTQYNEQF
TRBV20-1	TRBD2	SANQRGRGAQF
TRBV9	NA	ASSEAGASTDTQY
TRBV3-1	NA	ASSPELRGTYEQY
TRBV24-1	NA	ATSDGGAGANVLT
TRBV7-2	TRBD2	ASSLAPPGTSVREQF
TRBV20-1	TRBD1	SAHTGGSYNEQF
TRBV6-5	TRBD2	VSSRNRGGRADTQY
TRBV20-1	NA	SAPDRQLNYGYT
TRBV6-6	TRBD2	ASSSPPGREISNEQF